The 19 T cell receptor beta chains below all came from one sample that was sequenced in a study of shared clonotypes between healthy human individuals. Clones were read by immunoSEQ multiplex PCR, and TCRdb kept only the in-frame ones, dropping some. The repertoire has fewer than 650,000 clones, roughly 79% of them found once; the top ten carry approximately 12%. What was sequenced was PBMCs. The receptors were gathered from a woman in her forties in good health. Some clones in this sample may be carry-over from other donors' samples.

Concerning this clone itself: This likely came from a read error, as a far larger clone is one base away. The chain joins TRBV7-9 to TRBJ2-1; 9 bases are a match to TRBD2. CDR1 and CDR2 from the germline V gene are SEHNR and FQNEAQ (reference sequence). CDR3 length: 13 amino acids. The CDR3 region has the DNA TGTGCCAGCAGCTCGGGACTAGCCAATGGGCAGTTCTTC. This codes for CASSSGLANGQFF.

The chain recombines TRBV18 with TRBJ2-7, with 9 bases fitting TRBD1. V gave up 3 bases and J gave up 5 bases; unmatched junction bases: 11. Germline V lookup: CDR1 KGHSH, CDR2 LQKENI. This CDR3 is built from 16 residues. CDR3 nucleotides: TGTGCCAGCTCACCTATTAGGACAGGGGACCGCCACGAGCAGTACTTC. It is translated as CASSPIRTGDRHEQYF.

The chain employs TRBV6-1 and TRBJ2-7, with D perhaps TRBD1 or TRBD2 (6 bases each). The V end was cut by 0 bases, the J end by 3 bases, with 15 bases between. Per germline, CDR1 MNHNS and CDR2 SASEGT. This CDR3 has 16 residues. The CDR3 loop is CASSEAPGGRIYEQYF. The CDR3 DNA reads TGTGCCAGCAGTGAAGCCCCCGGGGGCAGAATCTACGAGCAGTACTTC.

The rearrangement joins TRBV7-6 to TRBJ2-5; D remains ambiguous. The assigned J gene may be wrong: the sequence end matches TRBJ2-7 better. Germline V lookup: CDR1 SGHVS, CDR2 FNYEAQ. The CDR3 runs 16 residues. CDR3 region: CASSLSSRAVSYEQYF. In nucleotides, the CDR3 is TGTGCCAGCAGCTTAAGCTCCCGGGCGGTCTCCTACGAGCAGTACTTC.

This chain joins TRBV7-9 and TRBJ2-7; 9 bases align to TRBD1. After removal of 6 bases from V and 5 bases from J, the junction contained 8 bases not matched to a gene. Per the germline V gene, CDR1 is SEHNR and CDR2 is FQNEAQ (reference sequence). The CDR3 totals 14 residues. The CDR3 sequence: CASSITGGLDEQYF. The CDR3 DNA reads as TGTGCCAGCAGTATTACAGGGGGCTTGGACGAGCAGTACTTC.

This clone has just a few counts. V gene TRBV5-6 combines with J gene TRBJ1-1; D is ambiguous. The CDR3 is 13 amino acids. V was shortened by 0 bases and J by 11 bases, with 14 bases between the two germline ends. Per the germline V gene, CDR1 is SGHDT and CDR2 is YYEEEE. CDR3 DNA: TGTGCCAGCAGCTTGGTGTTAGCCCCTGGGGCTTTCTTT. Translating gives CASSLVLAPGAFF.

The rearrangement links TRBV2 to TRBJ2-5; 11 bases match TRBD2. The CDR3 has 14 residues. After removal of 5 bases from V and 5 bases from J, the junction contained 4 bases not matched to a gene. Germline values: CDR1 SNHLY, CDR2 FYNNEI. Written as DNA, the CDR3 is TGTGCCAGCAGTCCGTCTAGCGGGAGGGAGACCCAGTACTTC. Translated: CASSPSSGRETQYF.

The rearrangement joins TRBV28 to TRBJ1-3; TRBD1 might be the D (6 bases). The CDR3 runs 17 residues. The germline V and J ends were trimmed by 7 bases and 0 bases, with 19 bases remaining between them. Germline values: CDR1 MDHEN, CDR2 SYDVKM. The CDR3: CASTHKGHSYSGNTIYF. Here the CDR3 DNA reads TGTGCCAGCACTCACAAGGGACATTCTTACTCTGGAAACACCATATATTTT.

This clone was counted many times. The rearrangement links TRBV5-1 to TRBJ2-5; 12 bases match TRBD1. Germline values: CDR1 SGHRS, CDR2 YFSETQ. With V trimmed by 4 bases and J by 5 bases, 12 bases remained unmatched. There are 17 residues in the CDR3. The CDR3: CASSPRPGTGGLETQYF. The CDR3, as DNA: TGCGCCAGCAGCCCGCGTCCCGGGACAGGGGGCCTCGAGACCCAGTACTTC.

The CDR3 spells CASSLDRGLKYF. CDR3 sequence (DNA): TGTGCCAGCAGCTTGGACCGGGGACTAAAGTATTTT. J is TRBJ2-3 and V is TRBV5-4; 7 bases match TRBD2. The CDR3 extends over 12 amino acids. Germline loops: CDR1 SGHNT, CDR2 YYREEE (reference sequence). The V gene end was trimmed by 0 bases and the J gene end by 13 bases; junction bases not matched to a gene: 5.

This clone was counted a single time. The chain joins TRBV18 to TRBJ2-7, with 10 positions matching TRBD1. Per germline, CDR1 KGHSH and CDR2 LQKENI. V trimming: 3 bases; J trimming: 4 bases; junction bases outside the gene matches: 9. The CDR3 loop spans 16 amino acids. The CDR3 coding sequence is TGTGCCAGCTCACCCATCACGACAGGGGGCGGTTACGAGCAGTACTTC. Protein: CASSPITTGGGYEQYF. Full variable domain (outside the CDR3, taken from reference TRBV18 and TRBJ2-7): NAGVMQNPRHLVRRRGQEARLRCSPMKGHSHVYWYRQLPEEGLKFMVYLQKENIIDESGMPKERFSAEFPKEGPSILRIQQVVRGDSAAYFCASSPITTGGGYEQYFGPGTRLTVT.

The CDR3 sequence: CASSGDKRRPSSYNEQFF. The CDR3 coding sequence is TGCGCCAGCAGTGGGGATAAGCGGAGACCGAGCTCCTACAATGAGCAGTTCTTC. This rearrangement joins TRBV10-1 to TRBJ2-1; TRBD2 is a possible D gene (5 bases). The CDR3 runs 18 residues. Germline V gene data show CDR1 as WNHNN and CDR2 as SYGVQD (reference sequence). V dropped 4 bases and J dropped 0 bases, with 19 bases sitting between them.

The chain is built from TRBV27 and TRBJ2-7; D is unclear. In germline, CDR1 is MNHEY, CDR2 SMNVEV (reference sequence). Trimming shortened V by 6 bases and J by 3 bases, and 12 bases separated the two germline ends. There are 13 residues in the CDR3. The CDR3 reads CASRTNLGYEQYF. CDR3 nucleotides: TGTGCCAGCAGGACCAATCTGGGCTACGAGCAGTACTTC.

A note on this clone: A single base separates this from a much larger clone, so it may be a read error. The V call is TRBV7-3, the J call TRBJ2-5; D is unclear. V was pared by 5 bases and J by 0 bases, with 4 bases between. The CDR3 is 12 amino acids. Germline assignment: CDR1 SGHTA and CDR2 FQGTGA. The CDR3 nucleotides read TGTGCCAGCAGCCCGTACCAAGAGACCCAGTACTTC. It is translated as CASSPYQETQYF.

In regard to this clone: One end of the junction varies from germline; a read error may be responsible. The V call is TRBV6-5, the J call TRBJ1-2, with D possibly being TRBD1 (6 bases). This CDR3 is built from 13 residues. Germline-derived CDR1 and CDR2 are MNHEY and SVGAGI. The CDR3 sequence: CASSNSRDTRRTF. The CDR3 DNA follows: TGTGCCAGCAGTAACTCCCGGGACACCCGTCGGACCTTC.

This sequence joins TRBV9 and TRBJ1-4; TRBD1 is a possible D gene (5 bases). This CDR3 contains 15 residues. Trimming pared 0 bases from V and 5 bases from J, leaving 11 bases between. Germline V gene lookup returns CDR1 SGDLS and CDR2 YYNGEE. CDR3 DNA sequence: TGTGCCAGCAGCGTAGATCAGGGATCAAATGAAAAACTGTTTTTT. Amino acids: CASSVDQGSNEKLFF.

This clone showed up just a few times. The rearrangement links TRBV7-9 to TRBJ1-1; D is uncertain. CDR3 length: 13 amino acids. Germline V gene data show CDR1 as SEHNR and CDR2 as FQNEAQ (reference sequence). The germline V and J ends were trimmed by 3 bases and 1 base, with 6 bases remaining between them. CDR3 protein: CASSFDANTEAFF. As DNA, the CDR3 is TGTGCCAGCAGCTTCGACGCGAACACTGAAGCTTTCTTT.

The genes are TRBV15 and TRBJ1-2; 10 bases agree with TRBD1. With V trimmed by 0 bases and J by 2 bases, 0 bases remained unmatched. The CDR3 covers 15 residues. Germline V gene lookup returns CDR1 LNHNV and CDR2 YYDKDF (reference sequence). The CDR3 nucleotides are TGTGCCACCAGCAGAGAGACAGGGGGCAACTATGGCTACACCTTC. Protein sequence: CATSRETGGNYGYTF.

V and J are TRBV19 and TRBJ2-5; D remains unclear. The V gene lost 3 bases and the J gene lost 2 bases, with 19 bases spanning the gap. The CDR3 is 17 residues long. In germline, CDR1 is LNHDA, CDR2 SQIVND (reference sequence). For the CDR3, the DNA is TGTGCCAGTAGTATTTACACCCGACACTCACTACAAGAGACCCAGTACTTC. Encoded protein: CASSIYTRHSLQETQYF.